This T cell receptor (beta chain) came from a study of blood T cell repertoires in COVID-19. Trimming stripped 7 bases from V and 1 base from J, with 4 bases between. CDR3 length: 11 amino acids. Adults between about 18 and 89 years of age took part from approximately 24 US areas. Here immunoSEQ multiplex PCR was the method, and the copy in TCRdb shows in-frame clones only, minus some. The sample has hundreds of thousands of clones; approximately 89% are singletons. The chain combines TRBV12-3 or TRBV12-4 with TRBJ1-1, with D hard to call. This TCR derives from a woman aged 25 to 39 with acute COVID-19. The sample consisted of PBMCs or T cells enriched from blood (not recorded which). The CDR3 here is CASTRNTEAFF. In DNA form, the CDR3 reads TGTGCCAGCACTCGGAACACTGAAGCTTTCTTT.